The rows below give T cell receptor beta chains drawn from one sample of a study of cytomegalovirus exposure and HLA in healthy donors. Profiled with immunoSEQ multiplex PCR; TCRdb holds only in-frame clones, not every one. The table records around 210,000 clones, 70% to 80% of them present only once. The specimen was PBMCs. These receptors were taken from a male donor in good health and CMV-seropositive. CDR3s include the opening cysteine and the closing phenylalanine or tryptophan. Fields, in order: V gene, clone size, J gene, D gene, CDR3 DNA, CDR3 protein. D genes are given only for firm matches. Clone size is given for some rows only: seen once, a few or many times, or a class if the clone is expanded.

TRBV7-6	.	TRBJ1-1	.	TGTGCCAGCAAAGGAACAGCCGAAGCTTTCTTT	CASKGTAEAFF
TRBV6-5	.	TRBJ1-6	TRBD1	TGTGCCAGCCGTAAGGGACAGCTCGGTCCACCCCTCCACTTT	CASRKGQLGPPLHF
TRBV5-1	.	TRBJ2-7	.	TGCGCCAGCAGCTTGGCCCCCTTAGTAGCCTACGAGCAGTACTTC	CASSLAPLVAYEQYF
TRBV7-9	few	TRBJ1-4	.	TGTGCCAGCACCCTTGGGCCAGGATCGTCTACTAATGAAAAACTGTTTTTT	CASTLGPGSSTNEKLFF
TRBV11-3	.	TRBJ2-7	TRBD1	TGTGCCAGCAGTCCCGGACAGGGAGTGTCCTACGAGCAGTACTTC	CASSPGQGVSYEQYF
TRBV2	.	TRBJ1-1	TRBD1	TGTGCCAGCAGGATGACAGGGACCACTGAAGCTTTCTTT	CASRMTGTTEAFF
TRBV5-1	.	TRBJ2-3	TRBD1	TGCGCCAGCAGCTTGGACTCACAGGGGAGCACAGATACGCAGTATTTT	CASSLDSQGSTDTQYF
TRBV6-5	.	TRBJ1-5	TRBD1	TGTGCCAGCAGTTACGGGGGGACAGGGAGCAATCAGCCCCAGCATTTT	CASSYGGTGSNQPQHF
TRBV11-2	.	TRBJ1-4	.	TGTGCCAGCAGCATTCTGTCGACAGCCTTTAATGAAAAACTGTTTTTT	CASSILSTAFNEKLFF
TRBV11-2	.	TRBJ1-3	TRBD1	TGTGCCAGCAGCTTGGGACAGGGGGCGAACACCATATATTTT	CASSLGQGANTIYF
TRBV5-1	.	TRBJ1-2	TRBD1	TGCGCCAGCAGCTGGGGGACAGGGGGACACCGAGCGGGCTACACCTTC	CASSWGTGGHRAGYTF
TRBV6-6	.	TRBJ1-4	.	TGTGCCAGCAGGGCAATGGGCGCAGGAGGTGAAAAACTGTTTTTT	CASRAMGAGGEKLFF
TRBV25-1	.	TRBJ2-7	TRBD1	TGTGCCAGCAGTCGGACAGGGATCCACGAGCAGTACTTC	CASSRTGIHEQYF
TRBV29-1	few	TRBJ2-3	.	TGCAGCGTCACAGGAGTAACTAGCACAGATACGCAGTATTTT	CSVTGVTSTDTQYF
TRBV19	.	TRBJ2-7	.	TGTGCCAGTGGCCGAGGGGGAACCTACGAGCAGTACTTC	CASGRGGTYEQYF
TRBV28	.	TRBJ2-4	TRBD2	TGTGCCAGCACCTCGGGGGGGGCCCCCAAAAACATTCAGTACTTC	CASTSGGAPKNIQYF
TRBV7-7	.	TRBJ2-2	.	TGTGCTAGCAGCTTGGAGGCAGGGGTACTTATCGGGGAGCTGTTTTTT	CASSLEAGVLIGELFF
TRBV4-1	.	TRBJ2-7	TRBD2	TGCGCCAGCAGCGTCCTAGCGGGGGTCGAGCAGTACTTC	CASSVLAGVEQYF
TRBV7-9	once	TRBJ2-1	.	TGTGCCAGCAACCCCAGACTTCGGGGATCGGACAATGAGCAGTTCTTC	CASNPRLRGSDNEQFF
TRBV7-2	.	TRBJ2-7	.	TGTGCCAGCAGCTATACCGGGAGCACTGAGCAGTACTTC	CASSYTGSTEQYF
TRBV18	.	TRBJ2-3	.	TGTGCCAGCTCACCAATACTGGCAGGGGGCACAGATACGCAGTATTTT	CASSPILAGGTDTQYF
TRBV10-2	few	TRBJ2-1	.	TGCGCCAGCAGTGAGTCGCGGACCTACAATGAGCAGTTCTTC	CASSESRTYNEQFF
TRBV5-1	.	TRBJ2-3	TRBD2	TGCGCCAGCAGCTCTGGGCCGAGGGGACTAGACCCAGATACGCAGTATTTT	CASSSGPRGLDPDTQYF
TRBV4-3	.	TRBJ1-4	.	TGCGCCAGCAGCCGCCTAAGCGCAACTAATGAAAAACTGTTTTTT	CASSRLSATNEKLFF
TRBV11-3	.	TRBJ2-3	TRBD2	TGTGCCAGCAGCTCTAGCGGGGGGAAAGGCACAGATACGCAGTATTTT	CASSSSGGKGTDTQYF
TRBV27	few	TRBJ1-1	TRBD1	TGTGCCAGCAGCTCAGGGGGCACTGAAGCTTTCTTT	CASSSGGTEAFF
TRBV28	.	TRBJ2-7	TRBD1	TGTGCCAGCAGACCTACAGGGGGTCCCACCTACGAGCAGTACTTC	CASRPTGGPTYEQYF
TRBV28	.	TRBJ2-7	TRBD2	TGTGCCAGCACGATCGACTGGCGGGGGAACGGTGAGCAGTACTTC	CASTIDWRGNGEQYF
TRBV18	few	TRBJ1-2	.	TGTGCCAGCTCTGGGGAGGGCTACACCTTC	CASSGEGYTF
TRBV6-1	.	TRBJ1-4	.	TGTGCCAGCAATTCGTGGGGCCCTAATGAAAAACTGTTTTTT	CASNSWGPNEKLFF
TRBV19	once	TRBJ1-4	.	TGTGCCAGTAGTATGCCAGGCCGGCTCACACCAACTAATGAAAAACTGTTTTTT	CASSMPGRLTPTNEKLFF
TRBV30	.	TRBJ2-1	TRBD2	TGTGCCTGGAGTCACCGGGACTACTACAATGAGCAGTTCTTC	CAWSHRDYYNEQFF
TRBV28	.	TRBJ2-7	.	TGTGCCAGCAGTTTCTCCCCCCTCCTCTACGAGCAGTACTTC	CASSFSPLLYEQYF
TRBV23-1	.	TRBJ1-6	TRBD1	TGCGCCAGCAGTCAATCGCAGGGGGACGGTTCACCCCTCCACTTT	CASSQSQGDGSPLHF
TRBV7-8	.	TRBJ2-7	.	TGTGCCAGCAGGATAAATGAGGTTTACGAGCAGTACTTC	CASRINEVYEQYF
TRBV2	.	TRBJ2-2	TRBD2	TGTGCCAGCAGTTTTCCTAGCGGGAGATGGACCGGGGAGCTGTTTTTT	CASSFPSGRWTGELFF
TRBV6-5	.	TRBJ2-7	.	TGTGCCAGCAGTTTCGCCCCTAGCTCCTACGAGCAGTACTTC	CASSFAPSSYEQYF
TRBV5-4	.	TRBJ2-7	TRBD1	TGTGCCAGCAGCGGGGACAGCTACGAGCAGTACTTC	CASSGDSYEQYF
TRBV6-5	.	TRBJ2-7	.	TGTGCCAGCAGGTACTCCTACGAGCAGTACTTC	CASRYSYEQYF
TRBV9	.	TRBJ1-3	TRBD1	TGTGCCAGCAGCTCCCGACAGGGGGTCCCTGGAAACACCATATATTTT	CASSSRQGVPGNTIYF
TRBV18	.	TRBJ1-2	.	TGTGCCAGCTCACCTCCCCGACAGAACTATGGCTACACCTTC	CASSPPRQNYGYTF
TRBV7-3	.	TRBJ2-1	.	TGTGCCAGCAGCTTCGACTACAGATTATACAATGAGCAGTTCTTC	CASSFDYRLYNEQFF